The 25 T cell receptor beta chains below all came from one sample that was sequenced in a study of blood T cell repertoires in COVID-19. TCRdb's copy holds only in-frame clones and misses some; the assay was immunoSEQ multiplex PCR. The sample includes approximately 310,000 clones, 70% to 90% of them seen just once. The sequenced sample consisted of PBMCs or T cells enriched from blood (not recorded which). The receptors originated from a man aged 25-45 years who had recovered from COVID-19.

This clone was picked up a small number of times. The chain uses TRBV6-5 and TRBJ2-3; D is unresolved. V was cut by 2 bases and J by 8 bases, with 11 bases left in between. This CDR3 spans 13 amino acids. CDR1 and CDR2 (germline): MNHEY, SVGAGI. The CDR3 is CASSYAPGVTQYF. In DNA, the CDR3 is TGTGCCAGCAGTTACGCCCCGGGTGTTACGCAGTATTTT.

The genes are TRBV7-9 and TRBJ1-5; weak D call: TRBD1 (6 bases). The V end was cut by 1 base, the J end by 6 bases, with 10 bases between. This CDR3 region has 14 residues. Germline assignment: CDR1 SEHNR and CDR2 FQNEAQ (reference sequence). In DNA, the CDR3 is TGTGCCAGCAGCTTAGAGGGGGAGGGTCAGCCCCAGCATTTT. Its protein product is CASSLEGEGQPQHF.

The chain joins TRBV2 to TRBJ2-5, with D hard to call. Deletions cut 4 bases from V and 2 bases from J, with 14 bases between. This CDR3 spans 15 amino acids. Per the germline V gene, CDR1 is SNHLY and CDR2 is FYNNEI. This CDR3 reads CASSVIGVSQETQYF. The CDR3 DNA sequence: TGTGCCAGCAGTGTTATTGGAGTCTCACAAGAGACCCAGTACTTC.

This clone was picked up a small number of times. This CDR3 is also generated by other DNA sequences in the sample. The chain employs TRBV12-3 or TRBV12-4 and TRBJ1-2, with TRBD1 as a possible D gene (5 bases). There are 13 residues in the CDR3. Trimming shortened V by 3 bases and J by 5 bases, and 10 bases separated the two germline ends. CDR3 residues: CASSLTENYGYTF. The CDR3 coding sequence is TGTGCCAGCAGTTTGACAGAGAATTATGGCTACACCTTC.

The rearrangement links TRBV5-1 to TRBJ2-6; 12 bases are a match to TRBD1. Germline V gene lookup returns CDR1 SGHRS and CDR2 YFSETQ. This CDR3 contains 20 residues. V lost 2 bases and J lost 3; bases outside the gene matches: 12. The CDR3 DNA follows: TGCGCCAGCAGCTTTCAGGGACAGGGGGCCCTTCGTGATGGGGCCAACGTCCTGACTTTC. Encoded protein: CASSFQGQGALRDGANVLTF. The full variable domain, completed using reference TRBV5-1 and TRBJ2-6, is KAGVTQTPRYLIKTRGQQVTLSCSPISGHRSVSWYQQTPGQGLQFLFEYFSETQRNKGNFPGRFSGRQFSNSRSEMNVSTLELGDSALYLCASSFQGQGALRDGANVLTFGAGSRLTVL.

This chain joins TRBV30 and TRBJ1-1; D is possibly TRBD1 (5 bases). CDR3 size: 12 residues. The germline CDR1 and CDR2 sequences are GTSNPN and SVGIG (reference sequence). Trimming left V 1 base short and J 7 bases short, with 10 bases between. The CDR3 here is CAWSGGGYEAFF. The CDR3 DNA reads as TGTGCCTGGAGTGGCGGGGGGTATGAAGCTTTCTTT.

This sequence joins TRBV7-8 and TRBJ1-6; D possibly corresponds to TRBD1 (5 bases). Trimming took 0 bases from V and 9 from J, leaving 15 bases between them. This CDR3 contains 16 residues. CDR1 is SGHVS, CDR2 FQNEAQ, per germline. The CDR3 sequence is CASSLAWAGSGSPLHF. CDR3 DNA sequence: TGTGCCAGCAGCTTAGCGTGGGCAGGGTCGGGTTCACCCCTCCACTTT.

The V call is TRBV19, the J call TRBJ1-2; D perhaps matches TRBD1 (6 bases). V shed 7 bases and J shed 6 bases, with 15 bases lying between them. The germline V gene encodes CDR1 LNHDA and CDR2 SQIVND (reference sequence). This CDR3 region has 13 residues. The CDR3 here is CASTSHGTNGYTF. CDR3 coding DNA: TGTGCCAGTACATCTCACGGGACAAATGGCTACACCTTC.

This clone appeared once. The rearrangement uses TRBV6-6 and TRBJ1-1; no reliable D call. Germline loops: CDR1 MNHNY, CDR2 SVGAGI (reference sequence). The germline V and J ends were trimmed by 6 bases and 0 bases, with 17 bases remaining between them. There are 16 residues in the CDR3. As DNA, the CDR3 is TGTGCCAGCAGAGTTCTCGGTTCTAGGATGAACACTGAAGCTTTCTTT. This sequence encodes CASRVLGSRMNTEAFF.

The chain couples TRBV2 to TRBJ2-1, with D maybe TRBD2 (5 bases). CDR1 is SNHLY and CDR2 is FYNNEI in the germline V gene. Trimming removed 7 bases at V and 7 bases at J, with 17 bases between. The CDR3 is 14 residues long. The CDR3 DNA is TGTGCCAGCAACGAACTAGATGTCGGGAATGAGCAGTTCTTC. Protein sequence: CASNELDVGNEQFF.

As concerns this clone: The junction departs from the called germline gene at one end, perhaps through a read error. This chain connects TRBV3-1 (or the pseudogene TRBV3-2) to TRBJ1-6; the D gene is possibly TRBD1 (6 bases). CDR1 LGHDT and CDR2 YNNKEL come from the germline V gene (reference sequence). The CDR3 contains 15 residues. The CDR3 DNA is TGTGCCAGCACCCAAGGGGGAGTCTATAATTCACCCCTCCACTTT. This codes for CASTQGGVYNSPLHF.

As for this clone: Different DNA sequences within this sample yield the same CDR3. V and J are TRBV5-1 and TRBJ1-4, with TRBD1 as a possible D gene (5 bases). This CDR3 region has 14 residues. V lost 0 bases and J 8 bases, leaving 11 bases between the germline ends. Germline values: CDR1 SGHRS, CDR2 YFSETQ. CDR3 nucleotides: TGCGCCAGCAGCTTGGGTACAGGCGGCGAAAAACTGTTTTTT. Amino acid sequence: CASSLGTGGEKLFF.

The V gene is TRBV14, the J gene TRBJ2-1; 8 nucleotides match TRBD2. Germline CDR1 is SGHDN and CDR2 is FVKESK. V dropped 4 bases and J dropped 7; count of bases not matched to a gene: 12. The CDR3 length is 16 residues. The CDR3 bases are TGTGCCAGCAGCCCTCCCCAGCGGGGGCCCCTTAATGAGCAGTTCTTC. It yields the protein CASSPPQRGPLNEQFF.

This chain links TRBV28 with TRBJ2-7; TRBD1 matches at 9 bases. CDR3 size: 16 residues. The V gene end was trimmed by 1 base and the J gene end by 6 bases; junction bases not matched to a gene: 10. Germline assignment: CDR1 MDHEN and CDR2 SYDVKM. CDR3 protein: CASSLLESRQGGEQYF. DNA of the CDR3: TGTGCCAGCAGTTTATTAGAATCGAGACAGGGGGGCGAGCAGTACTTC. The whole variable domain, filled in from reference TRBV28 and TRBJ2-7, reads DVKVTQSSRYLVKRTGEKVFLECVQDMDHENMFWYRQDPGLGLRLIYFSYDVKMKEKGDIPEGYSVSREKKERFSLILESASTNQTSMYLCASSLLESRQGGEQYFGPGTRLTVT.

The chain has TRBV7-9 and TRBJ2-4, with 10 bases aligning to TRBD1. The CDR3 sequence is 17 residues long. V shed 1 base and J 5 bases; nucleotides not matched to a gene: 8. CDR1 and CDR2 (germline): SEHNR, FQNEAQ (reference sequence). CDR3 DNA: TGTGCCAGCAGCTTAGGGGGACCAGGGACAGGGGAAAACATTCAGTACTTC. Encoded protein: CASSLGGPGTGENIQYF.

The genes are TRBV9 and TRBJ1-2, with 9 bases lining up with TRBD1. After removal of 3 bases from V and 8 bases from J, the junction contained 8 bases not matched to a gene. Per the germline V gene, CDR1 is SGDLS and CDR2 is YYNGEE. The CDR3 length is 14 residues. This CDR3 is CASSDGTGYGGYTF. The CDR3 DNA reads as TGTGCCAGCAGCGACGGGACAGGGTATGGGGGCTACACCTTC.

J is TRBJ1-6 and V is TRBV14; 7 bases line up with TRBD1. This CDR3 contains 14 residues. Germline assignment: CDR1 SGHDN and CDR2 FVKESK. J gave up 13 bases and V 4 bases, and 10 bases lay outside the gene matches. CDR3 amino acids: CASSRSLTGQPLHF. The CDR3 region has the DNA TGTGCCAGCAGCCGATCTTTGACAGGGCAGCCCCTCCACTTT.

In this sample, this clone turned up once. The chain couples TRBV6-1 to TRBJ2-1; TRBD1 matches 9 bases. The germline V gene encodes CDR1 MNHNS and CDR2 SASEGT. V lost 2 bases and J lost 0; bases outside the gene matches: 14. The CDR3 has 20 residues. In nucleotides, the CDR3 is TGTGCCAGCAGTGAACGAGGACAGGGGTGGGATGTGGGCTCCTACAATGAGCAGTTCTTC. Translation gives CASSERGQGWDVGSYNEQFF.

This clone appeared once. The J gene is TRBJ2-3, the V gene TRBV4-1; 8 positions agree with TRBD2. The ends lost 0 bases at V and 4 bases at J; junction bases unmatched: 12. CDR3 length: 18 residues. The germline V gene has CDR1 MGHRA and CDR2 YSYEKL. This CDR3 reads CASSQDRGGAEFSDTQYF. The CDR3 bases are TGCGCCAGCAGCCAAGATCGGGGGGGCGCAGAGTTTTCAGATACGCAGTATTTT.

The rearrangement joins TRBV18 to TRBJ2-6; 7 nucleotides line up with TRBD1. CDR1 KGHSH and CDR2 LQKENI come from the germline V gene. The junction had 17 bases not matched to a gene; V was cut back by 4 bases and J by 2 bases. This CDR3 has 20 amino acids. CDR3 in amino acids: CASSRGQTSSVEAGANVLTF. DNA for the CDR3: TGTGCCAGCTCACGGGGACAGACCTCCAGCGTGGAGGCTGGGGCCAACGTCCTGACTTTC.

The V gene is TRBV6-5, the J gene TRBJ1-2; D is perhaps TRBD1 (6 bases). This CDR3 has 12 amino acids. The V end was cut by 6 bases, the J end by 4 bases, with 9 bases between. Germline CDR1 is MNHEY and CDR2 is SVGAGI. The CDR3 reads CASRDRPYGYTF. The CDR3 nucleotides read TGTGCCAGCAGGGACAGACCCTATGGCTACACCTTC.

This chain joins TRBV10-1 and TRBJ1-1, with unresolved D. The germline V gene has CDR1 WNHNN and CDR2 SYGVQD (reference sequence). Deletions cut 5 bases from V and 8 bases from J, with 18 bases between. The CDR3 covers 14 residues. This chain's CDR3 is CASSPGQPGIEAFF. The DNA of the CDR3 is TGCGCCAGCAGTCCGGGTCAGCCCGGCATAGAAGCTTTCTTT.

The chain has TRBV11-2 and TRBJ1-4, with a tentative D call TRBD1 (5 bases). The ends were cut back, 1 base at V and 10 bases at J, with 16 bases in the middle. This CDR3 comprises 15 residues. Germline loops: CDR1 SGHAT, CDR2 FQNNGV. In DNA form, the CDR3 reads TGTGCCAGCAGCTTAGGATACGTGCAGGGCGGAAAACTGTTTTTT. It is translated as CASSLGYVQGGKLFF.

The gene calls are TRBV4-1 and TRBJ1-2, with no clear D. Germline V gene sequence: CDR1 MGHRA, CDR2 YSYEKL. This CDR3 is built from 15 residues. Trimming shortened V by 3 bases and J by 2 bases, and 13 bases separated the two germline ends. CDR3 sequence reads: CASSQVNPVNYGYTF. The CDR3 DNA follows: TGCGCCAGCAGCCAGGTGAATCCGGTGAACTATGGCTACACCTTC.

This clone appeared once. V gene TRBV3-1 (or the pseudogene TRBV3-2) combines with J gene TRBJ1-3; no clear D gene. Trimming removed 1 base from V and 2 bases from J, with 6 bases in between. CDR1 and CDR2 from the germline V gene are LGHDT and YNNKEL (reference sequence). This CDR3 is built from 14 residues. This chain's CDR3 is CASSQGQTGNTIYF. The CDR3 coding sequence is TGTGCCAGCAGCCAAGGCCAGACTGGAAACACCATATATTTT.